This TCR beta chain was retrieved from a study of blood T cell repertoires in COVID-19. Original handling: By means of reference gene primer amplification, nucleated cell counts were estimated. Sequencing used immunoSEQ multiplex PCR; TCRdb keeps in-frame clones, though not all of them. V and J calls and clone size are copied from that table; D and trimming were computed from the DNA. Of over 150,000 clones in the sample, around 80% were seen once. What was sequenced was peripheral blood. The clonotype was recovered from a human donor with acute or convalescent COVID-19. The donor label of this sample is uncertain.

This CDR3 reads CASKYPGRLANYGYTF. The CDR3 nucleotides read TGTGCCAGCAAATACCCAGGGAGGCTAGCTAACTATGGCTACACCTTC. The rearrangement uses TRBV2 and TRBJ1-2, with D possibly TRBD1 on 5 matching bases. This CDR3 contains 16 residues. Looked up from germline, CDR1 is SNHLY and CDR2 is FYNNEI. V was clipped by 7 bases and J by 0 bases, with 18 bases between them.